The 21 T cell receptor beta chains given below trace back to one sample, sequenced in a study of blood T cell repertoires in COVID-19. Only in-frame clones appear in the TCRdb table, and some are missing; sequencing was by immunoSEQ multiplex PCR. Of approximately 130,000 clones detected, 87% appear once; the ten largest clones hold 2% to 2.5%. The sequencing input was peripheral blood. The receptor source for this set is a woman aged 45-65 years with acute or convalescent COVID-19.

The chain uses TRBV6-6 and TRBJ1-6, with TRBD1 matching 9 bases. The ends lost 5 bases at V and 0 bases at J; junction bases unmatched: 5. Germline values: CDR1 MNHNY, CDR2 SVGAGI (reference sequence). The CDR3 consists of 17 residues. The CDR3 bases are TGTGCCAGCAGTCCCGGGACAGGGAGCTCCTATAATTCACCCCTCCACTTT. Translating it yields CASSPGTGSSYNSPLHF.

This clone was observed once. The J gene is TRBJ2-7, the V gene TRBV3-1 (or the pseudogene TRBV3-2); 11 nucleotides line up with TRBD2. With 2 bases clipped from V and 0 bases from J, the junction kept 9 bases outside the gene matches. Germline CDR1 reads LGHDT; CDR2 reads YNNKEL (reference sequence). This CDR3 is 18 amino acids long. CDR3 in DNA: TGTGCCAGCAGCCAACTTCCTAGCGGGAGGACTAGCTCCTACGAGCAGTACTTC. It is translated as CASSQLPSGRTSSYEQYF.

The CDR3 DNA is TGTGCCAGCAGTTACCGACAGGCGATGGGGCAGCCCCAGCATTTT. It codes for CASSYRQAMGQPQHF. This chain joins TRBV6-6 and TRBJ1-5; D possibly corresponds to TRBD1 (6 bases). V dropped 2 bases and J dropped 7 bases, with 15 bases sitting between them. The CDR3 is 15 residues long. Germline CDR1 is MNHNY and CDR2 is SVGAGI (reference sequence).

The V gene is TRBV3-1 (or the pseudogene TRBV3-2), the J gene TRBJ1-2, with a possible D match to TRBD1 (6 bases). CDR1 and CDR2 (germline): LGHDT, YNNKEL (reference sequence). V shed 1 base and J shed 4 bases, with 16 bases lying between them. This CDR3 region has 16 residues. The CDR3 nucleotides are TGTGCCAGCAGCCAAGTTGGGACACGGAGAGGCTATGGCTACACCTTC. Amino acids: CASSQVGTRRGYGYTF.

This clone was found a few times. The chain recombines TRBV6-5 with TRBJ1-1; TRBD1 aligns across 11 bases. Germline V gene sequence: CDR1 MNHEY, CDR2 SVGAGI. J was trimmed by 6 bases and V by 2 bases; bases with no gene match: 5. The CDR3 is 15 amino acids. CDR3 region: CASSYQLGQGAEAFF. In DNA, the CDR3 is TGTGCCAGCAGTTACCAGCTGGGACAGGGGGCTGAAGCTTTCTTT.

The chain has TRBV19 and TRBJ1-1; D remains ambiguous. This CDR3 spans 13 amino acids. Germline V gene lookup returns CDR1 LNHDA and CDR2 SQIVND (reference sequence). Trimming removed 4 bases from V and 5 bases from J, with 11 bases in between. The CDR3 DNA is TGTGCCAGTAGTACATACAGTGATACTGAAGCTTTCTTT. Its protein is CASSTYSDTEAFF.

The rearrangement links TRBV20-1 to TRBJ2-7; D might be TRBD2 (5 bases). From germline, CDR1 is DFQATT and CDR2 SNEGSKA (reference sequence). The CDR3 contains 13 residues. Trimming took off 3 bases at V and 2 bases at J, with 11 bases between the two ends. This CDR3 reads CSASYRGAYEQYF. The CDR3 nucleotides are TGCAGTGCTAGTTACCGGGGAGCCTACGAGCAGTACTTC.

The chain links TRBV19 to TRBJ1-2; perhaps TRBD1 as D (5 bases). V was cut by 5 bases and J by 11 bases, with 18 bases left in between. The CDR3 is made up of 13 amino acids. The germline V gene encodes CDR1 LNHDA and CDR2 SQIVND (reference sequence). CDR3 DNA sequence: TGTGCCAGTAGTGACTCTGGGGCGCGGGGGTACACCTTC. It specifies CASSDSGARGYTF.

The CDR3 is CATSVLLEQYF. The CDR3 region has the DNA TGTGCCACCAGTGTACTTCTCGAGCAGTACTTC. V usage is TRBV24-1 and J usage is TRBJ2-7; D is undetermined. Germline V gene data show CDR1 as KGHDR and CDR2 as SFDVKD. Trimming took off 5 bases at V and 6 bases at J, with 7 bases between the two ends. This CDR3 contains 11 residues.

The chain is built from TRBV30 and TRBJ1-2; the D is unclear. Trimming cost V 3 bases and J 5 bases, with 10 bases left between them. The V gene's germline CDR1 is GTSNPN and CDR2 SVGIG (reference sequence). This CDR3 contains 12 residues. The CDR3 nucleotides read TGTGCCTGGAGCCCTAACGGGTATGGCTACACCTTC. Translating it yields CAWSPNGYGYTF.

J is TRBJ2-3 and V is TRBV4-1; TRBD2 matches at 8 bases. The CDR3 runs to 16 residues. Germline CDR1 is MGHRA and CDR2 is YSYEKL. V was pared by 1 base and J by 6 bases, with 9 bases of the junction left unmatched. The CDR3 DNA follows: TGCGCCAGCAGCCAAGGGGCGGGGGGACCTAGGGATACGCAGTATTTT. This gives the protein CASSQGAGGPRDTQYF.

The chain is built from TRBV6-1 and TRBJ1-5, with 9 bases fitting TRBD1. This CDR3 contains 16 residues. CDR1 is MNHNS and CDR2 is SASEGT in the germline V gene. V trimming: 1 base; J trimming: 5 bases; junction bases outside the gene matches: 6. The CDR3 region has the DNA TGTGCCAGCAGTGAAGGGGGACAGGGAAAGCATCAGCCCCAGCATTTT. It translates to CASSEGGQGKHQPQHF.

The chain employs TRBV11-2 and TRBJ1-2; D is possibly TRBD1 (6 bases). CDR3 length: 16 amino acids. The germline V and J ends were trimmed by 0 bases and 3 bases, with 14 bases remaining between them. The germline gives CDR1 SGHAT, CDR2 FQNNGV. CDR3 protein: CASSLDRFWTDYGYTF. The CDR3 DNA reads as TGTGCCAGCAGCTTAGATCGATTTTGGACAGACTATGGCTACACCTTC.

This rearrangement joins TRBV7-6 to TRBJ1-4, with D possibly TRBD1 on 5 matching bases. V was clipped by 0 bases and J by 6 bases, with 14 bases between them. Germline lookup yields CDR1 SGHVS and CDR2 FNYEAQ. The CDR3 is 16 residues long. CDR3 amino acids: CASSLAPGLGDEKLFF. The DNA of the CDR3 is TGTGCCAGCAGCTTAGCCCCTGGATTAGGGGATGAAAAACTGTTTTTT. Complete variable domain (other parts from reference TRBV7-6 and TRBJ1-4): GAGVSQSPRYKVTKRGQDVALRCDPISGHVSLYWYRQALGQGPEFLTYFNYEAQQDKSGLPNDRFSAERPEGSISTLTIQRTEQRDSAMYRCASSLAPGLGDEKLFFGSGTQLSVL.

This clone was detected only a few times. The chain has TRBV5-1 and TRBJ2-7; 8 positions match TRBD1. Trimming removed 3 bases from V and 2 bases from J; junction bases left unmatched: 7. CDR3 length: 15 amino acids. Germline V gene data show CDR1 as SGHRS and CDR2 as YFSETQ. This CDR3 is CASSWGQAKTYEQYF. DNA of the CDR3: TGCGCCAGCAGCTGGGGACAGGCAAAAACCTACGAGCAGTACTTC.

This clone was observed many times. V gene TRBV9 combines with J gene TRBJ1-1; D ambiguous. Germline loops: CDR1 SGDLS, CDR2 YYNGEE. CDR3 size: 15 residues. V gave up 0 bases and J gave up 1 base, with 10 bases separating them. CDR3 protein: CASSVGPPGNTEAFF. DNA of the CDR3: TGTGCCAGCAGCGTAGGGCCTCCGGGGAACACTGAAGCTTTCTTT.

J is TRBJ1-1 and V is TRBV30; 8 nucleotides line up with TRBD1. This CDR3 has 16 residues. With 3 bases clipped from V and 5 bases from J, the junction kept 14 bases outside the gene matches. The germline V gene encodes CDR1 GTSNPN and CDR2 SVGIG (reference sequence). The CDR3 spells CAWRVRYRGYGTEAFF. Here the CDR3 DNA reads TGTGCCTGGAGAGTTAGATACAGGGGGTATGGGACTGAAGCTTTCTTT.

This chain uses TRBV5-6 with TRBJ1-6, with TRBD1 as a possible D gene (5 bases). Trimming took off 1 base at V and 9 bases at J, with 8 bases between the two ends. The germline V gene has CDR1 SGHDT and CDR2 YYEEEE. The CDR3 length is 13 residues. CDR3 sequence: CASSLSQVSPLHF. As DNA, the CDR3 is TGTGCCAGCAGCTTGTCACAGGTTTCACCCCTCCACTTT.

V gene TRBV5-1 combines with J gene TRBJ1-2, with 12 bases matching TRBD1. J lost 8 bases, V lost 2 bases, and 10 bases had no gene match. The germline gives CDR1 SGHRS, CDR2 YFSETQ. The CDR3 loop spans 16 amino acids. CDR3 region: CASSLTRDRGLRGYTF. The CDR3, as DNA: TGCGCCAGCAGCTTAACGCGGGACAGGGGGCTTCGCGGCTACACCTTC.

The chain employs TRBV7-9 and TRBJ2-1; D perhaps matches TRBD2 (5 bases). CDR3 length equals 13 residues. V was trimmed by 1 base and J by 6 bases, leaving 7 bases between them. The germline V gene encodes CDR1 SEHNR and CDR2 FQNEAQ (reference sequence). In DNA, the CDR3 is TGTGCCAGCAGCTTAGGAGGACTCAATGAGCAGTTCTTC. This gives the protein CASSLGGLNEQFF.

The V call is TRBV5-5, the J call TRBJ1-2, with 9 bases matching TRBD1. Trimming at V came to 0 bases and at J to 7 bases, leaving 10 bases not matched to a gene. Germline V gives CDR1 SGHKS, CDR2 YYEKEE (reference sequence). This CDR3 is 16 amino acids long. DNA for the CDR3: TGTGCCAGCAGCTTGGTCGGAACAGGGGGCATTTTTGGCTACACCTTC. It encodes CASSLVGTGGIFGYTF.